The clone carrying this T cell receptor beta chain has more than one count but fewer than ten. The PCR made use of 60 Vbeta and 13 Jbeta primers. Clones were read by immunoSEQ multiplex PCR, and TCRdb kept only the in-frame ones, dropping some. Among about 120,000 clones, over 9.5% were seen once, and the ten largest hold 3.5% to 5%. This sample stems from a study of cytomegalovirus exposure and HLA in healthy donors. Study-level background: HLA-typed donors were the source of around 87 million unique TCRs, which an early data release held.

The donors, nominally healthy at sampling, likely had unrecorded immune exposures. The source of this sequence is a young woman in good health and CMV-seropositive. Source material: PBMCs.

For the CDR3, the DNA is TGTGCCGTTGGGCAGGGACTCCAGAGCGAGCAGTACTTC. It codes for CAVGQGLQSEQYF. The chain has TRBV19 and TRBJ2-7; tentatively, D is TRBD2 (6 bases). The CDR3 has 13 residues. The V end was cut by 11 bases, the J end by 6 bases, with 20 bases between. Looked up from germline, CDR1 is LNHDA and CDR2 is SQIVND (reference sequence).